These 4 T cell receptor beta chains came from one sample sequenced in a study of beta chain features in type 1 diabetes. Expressed TCRB transcripts were sequenced after all isolated RNA was converted to cDNA. Some clones are missing from TCRdb's copy, which holds only in-frame ones; the method was immunoSEQ multiplex PCR. The sample carries fewer than 650,000 clones, around 15% recorded once. Sequenced: naive CD4+ T cells from blood. These receptors were taken from a man aged 18 to 29 in good health.

The sample holds a few counts of this clone. The J gene is TRBJ2-2, the V gene TRBV7-2, with 9 bases fitting TRBD1. The CDR3 has 16 amino acids. Germline V lookup: CDR1 SGHTA, CDR2 FQGNSA. The V segment lost 5 bases and the J segment 6 bases; nucleotides outside the gene matches: 10. The CDR3 nucleotides are TGTGCCAGCAGCGGTGGGACAGGGATCGATCCCGGGGAGCTGTTTTTT. It is translated as CASSGGTGIDPGELFF.

This chain uses TRBV27 with TRBJ2-7; the match to TRBD2 covers 10 bases. V was pared by 2 bases and J by 3 bases, with 10 bases of the junction left unmatched. The length of the CDR3 is 17 residues. CDR1 is MNHEY and CDR2 is SMNVEV in the germline V gene (reference sequence). The DNA for the CDR3 is TGTGCCAGCAGTTTAGGGTCTAGCGGGGGAAGGGGCTACGAGCAGTACTTC. Translated, it gives CASSLGSSGGRGYEQYF.

This clone came up a few times. The rearrangement uses TRBV6-5 and TRBJ2-3; possibly TRBD2 for D (7 bases). Germline loops: CDR1 MNHEY, CDR2 SVGAGI. V dropped 4 bases and J dropped 0 bases, with 11 bases sitting between them. This CDR3 comprises 15 residues. In nucleotides, the CDR3 is TGTGCCAGCAGTTTTCGGGGGGCTAGCACAGATACGCAGTATTTT. It specifies CASSFRGASTDTQYF.

CDR3 residues: CASKFGGPLGPYQETQYF. DNA of the CDR3: TGTGCCAGCAAGTTTGGCGGACCTCTTGGGCCCTATCAAGAGACCCAGTACTTC. This chain links TRBV28 with TRBJ2-5; D is unclear. The germline CDR1 and CDR2 sequences are MDHEN and SYDVKM. The CDR3 totals 18 residues. Trimming removed 7 bases from V and 2 bases from J, with 26 bases in between.